The rows below give T cell receptor beta chains drawn from one sample of a study of a mutant IDH1 vaccine in newly diagnosed glioma. These receptors' targets are unknown. The protocol was immunoSEQ multiplex PCR, while the TCRdb copy is restricted to in-frame clones and leaves out a portion. The sample gives roughly 40,000 clones, roughly 83% of which show up once; roughly 4.6% is in the top ten. Source: PBMCs, taken from a glioma patient whose treatment included an IDH1 peptide vaccine. The receptors shown here come from a woman aged 45 to 65 with glioma. Both conserved end residues are part of each CDR3. D genes are given only for firm matches. Size values are once, few and many counts, or a class for expanded clones, and some rows have none.

TRBV10-3,.,.,TRBJ1-5,TGTGCCATCAGCGACCGGGCTTCCGAAGGTCAGCCCCAGCATTTT,CAISDRASEGQPQHF
TRBV27,.,.,TRBJ1-2,TGTGCCAGCAGTTTCAGGGGTGCCTATGGCTACACCTTC,CASSFRGAYGYTF
TRBV27,.,.,TRBJ2-7,TGTGCCAGCAGTCCTCCGGGACAACTAAACGAGCAGTACTTC,CASSPPGQLNEQYF
TRBV4-2,.,.,TRBJ1-1,TGTGCCAGCAGCGTCTCGTCCGGATTGGTGAACACTGAAGCTTTCTTT,CASSVSSGLVNTEAFF
TRBV15,.,.,TRBJ1-2,TGTGCCACCAGCAGAGATCATAACTATGGCTACACCTTC,CATSRDHNYGYTF
TRBV19,.,.,TRBJ1-2,TGTGCCAGTAACTATTGGGGGACTGTCTATGGCTACACCTTC,CASNYWGTVYGYTF
TRBV4-2,.,TRBD2,TRBJ2-5,TGTGCCAGCAGCCAAGACAGCGGGGGTTCTGTTTTCAAGACCCAGTACTTC,CASSQDSGGSVFKTQYF
TRBV7-8,.,.,TRBJ1-6,TGTGCCAGCAGCCACCCAGATTCGACAGTATCTAATTCACCCCTCCACTTT,CASSHPDSTVSNSPLHF
TRBV5-1,few,.,TRBJ2-3,TGCGCCAGCAGCCCGGGTTCTACAGATACGCAGTATTTT,CASSPGSTDTQYF
TRBV19,.,TRBD1,TRBJ1-1,TGTGCCAGTACAGCCACAGGGGGCTCTGAAGCTTTCTTT,CASTATGGSEAFF
TRBV7-2,.,TRBD1,TRBJ1-1,TGTGCCAGCAGCCCGCGGACAGGGGTGAACACTGAAGCTTTCTTT,CASSPRTGVNTEAFF
TRBV4-1,.,.,TRBJ1-2,TGCGCCAGCAGCCAAGATACCGGCAGCTATGGCTACACCTTC,CASSQDTGSYGYTF
TRBV4-1,large,TRBD1,TRBJ1-1,TGCGCCAGCAGCCAATACTTGGGACAGGGGTACACTGAAGCTTTCTTT,CASSQYLGQGYTEAFF
TRBV28,.,.,TRBJ1-2,TGTGCCAGCGGCTCGGGGAAGGCGCCCAACTATGGCTACACCTTC,CASGSGKAPNYGYTF
TRBV9,.,TRBD1,TRBJ1-3,TGTGCCAGCAGCCTGGGGACAGGGGAGACCATATATTTT,CASSLGTGETIYF
TRBV4-1,.,.,TRBJ1-4,TGCGCCAGCAGCCAAGACCAGCTAGCCAATGAAAAACTGTTTTTT,CASSQDQLANEKLFF
TRBV4-1,.,TRBD1,TRBJ2-1,TGCGCCAGCAGCCTGAATCAACAGGGGGCCTACAATGAGCAGTTCTTC,CASSLNQQGAYNEQFF
TRBV10-3,.,.,TRBJ2-5,TGTGCCATCAGTGGCGCACAAGAGACCCAGTACTTC,CAISGAQETQYF
TRBV7-2,.,TRBD1,TRBJ1-2,TGTGCCAGCAGCTTTGCGCGGGACAGGGGGTCTGGCTACACCTTC,CASSFARDRGSGYTF
TRBV7-2,.,TRBD2,TRBJ2-2,TGTGCCAGCAGCTCAACGGGGGGCACCGGGGAGCTGTTTTTT,CASSSTGGTGELFF
TRBV4-1,few,.,TRBJ1-5,TGCGCCAGCAGCCCAACTACCGGTGGGAGCTATCAGCCCCAGCATTTT,CASSPTTGGSYQPQHF
TRBV5-6,.,TRBD2,TRBJ2-2,TGTGCCAGCAGCCCCGCTAGCGGGGGGGCTTCCGGGGAGCTGTTTTTT,CASSPASGGASGELFF
TRBV27,few,.,TRBJ2-5,TGTGCCAGGGGAAACGGGCGCCTTGGTACCCAGTACTTC,CARGNGRLGTQYF
TRBV7-9,few,.,TRBJ1-1,TGTGCCAGCAGCTTACAGGGTTTGCACACTGAAGCTTTCTTT,CASSLQGLHTEAFF
TRBV7-9,.,TRBD1,TRBJ1-1,TGTGCCAGCAGCCTCGAGACAAAACAGGGGGGAGGCACTGAAGCTTTCTTT,CASSLETKQGGGTEAFF
TRBV9,.,.,TRBJ2-2,TGTGCCAGCAGCCCAATGACCGGGGAGCTGTTTTTT,CASSPMTGELFF
TRBV7-6,.,TRBD1,TRBJ1-1,TGTGCCAGCAGCTTAGCCGCAGGGGGCGAATTAGAAGCTTTCTTT,CASSLAAGGELEAFF
TRBV4-3,.,TRBD1,TRBJ1-2,TGCGCCAGCAGCCAATCCACAGGGGTTTTCTATGGCTACACCTTC,CASSQSTGVFYGYTF
TRBV15,.,.,TRBJ1-1,TGTGCCACCAGCAGGGGGGCGGACAGCGTGAACACTGAAGCTTTCTTT,CATSRGADSVNTEAFF
TRBV29-1,.,.,TRBJ2-1,TGCAGCGTTCTCGCTAAGTCCTACAATGAGCAGTTCTTC,CSVLAKSYNEQFF
TRBV5-1,.,TRBD1,TRBJ1-2,TGCGCCAGCAGCTTGAAACAGGGGGCTGGAGGCTACACCTTC,CASSLKQGAGGYTF
TRBV5-6,.,.,TRBJ1-2,TGTGCCAGCAGCCCGGATAGGGCAGGGCGCTATGGCTACACCTTC,CASSPDRAGRYGYTF
TRBV15,.,.,TRBJ1-5,TGTGCCACCAGCAGGGGGACGGTCAAGAATCAGCCCCAGCATTTT,CATSRGTVKNQPQHF
TRBV4-1,.,TRBD2,TRBJ2-5,TGCGCCAGCAGCCAAGATCCTGGACTAGCGGGGGGGCCGGGAGAGACCCAGTACTTC,CASSQDPGLAGGPGETQYF
TRBV6-1,.,.,TRBJ1-2,TGTGCCAGCAGTGAAGCCCTGGACAGCGTCTATGGCTACACCTTC,CASSEALDSVYGYTF
TRBV5-1,.,TRBD2,TRBJ2-1,TGCGCCAGCAGCTTCCCTGCCCCTAGCGGGCGGGACAATGAGCAGTTCTTC,CASSFPAPSGRDNEQFF
TRBV19,.,TRBD1,TRBJ2-3,TGTGCCAGTAGTGCGACTCAACCCGGGACAGGAATTGGGACCACAGATACGCAGTATTTT,CASSATQPGTGIGTTDTQYF
TRBV11-2,.,.,TRBJ1-1,TGTGCCAGCAGCTTAGATCTCCGGCGGGGGACTGAAGCTTTCTTT,CASSLDLRRGTEAFF
TRBV27,.,.,TRBJ1-1,TGTGCCACCTCGGACATTTGGAACACTGAAGCTTTCTTT,CATSDIWNTEAFF
TRBV29-1,.,.,TRBJ1-2,TGCAGCGTGGAGGCCAGGGAGAATTATGGCTACACCTTC,CSVEARENYGYTF
TRBV7-9,.,.,TRBJ1-1,TGTGCCAGCAGCCGAGGAGGGATGGAGAACACTGAAGCTTTCTTT,CASSRGGMENTEAFF